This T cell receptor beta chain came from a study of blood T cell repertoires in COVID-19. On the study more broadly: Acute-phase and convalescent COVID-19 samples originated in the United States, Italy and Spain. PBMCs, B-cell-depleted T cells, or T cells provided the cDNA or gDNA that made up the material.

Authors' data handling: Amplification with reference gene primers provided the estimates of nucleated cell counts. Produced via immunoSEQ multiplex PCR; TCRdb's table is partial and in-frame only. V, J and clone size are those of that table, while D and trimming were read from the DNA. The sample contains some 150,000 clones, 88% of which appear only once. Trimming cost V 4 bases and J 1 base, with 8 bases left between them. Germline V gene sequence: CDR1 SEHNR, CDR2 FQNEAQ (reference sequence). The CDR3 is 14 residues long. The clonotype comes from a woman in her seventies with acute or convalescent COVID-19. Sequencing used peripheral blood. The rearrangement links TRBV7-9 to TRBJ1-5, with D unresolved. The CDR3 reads CASSSPRSNQPQHF. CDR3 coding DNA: TGTGCCAGCAGCTCCCCACGGAGCAATCAGCCCCAGCATTTT.